This TCR beta chain appears in the sequencing data of a study of T cells in Graves' hyperthyroidism and ophthalmopathy. Germline lookup yields CDR1 DFQATT and CDR2 SNEGSKA (reference sequence). This CDR3 contains 17 residues. V trimming: 1 base; J trimming: 5 bases; junction bases outside the gene matches: 14. The PBMCs were taken from over 9.5 ml of fresh peripheral blood. Researchers took RNA transcripts and amplified the TCR beta CDR3 regions from them. The HTBI primer set served for first-round RT-PCR of the TCR CDR3. Each CDR3 protein is one row after TCRdb ran MiXCR on the multiplex PCR reads. The sample yields a few hundred thousand distinct CDR3 sequences, more than 15% seen once.

Sequencing used blood. The chain is built from TRBV20-1 and TRBJ2-5; 9 bases are a match to TRBD1. The TCR was taken from a woman aged 40 to 49 with Graves' ophthalmopathy. This CDR3 reads CSARVGQGFDYQETQYF. The CDR3 DNA sequence: TGCAGTGCTAGAGTGGGACAGGGCTTCGATTATCAGGAGACCCAGTACTTC.